These 16 T cell receptor beta chains originate from one sample sequenced in a study of PD-L1 blockade in urothelial cancer. Time point given: pretreatment peripheral blood. Produced via immunoSEQ multiplex PCR; TCRdb's table is partial and in-frame only. The sample includes 50,000 or so clones, 86% seen only once; the top ten take roughly 22%. Sequenced material: PBMCs, taken around atezolizumab (anti-PD-L1) treatment. The receptors originated from a man aged 60-69 years with urothelial cancer.

J is TRBJ1-1 and V is TRBV25-1; TRBD1 agrees at 7 bases. The CDR3 contains 13 residues. V was pared by 8 bases and J by 0 bases, with 3 bases of the junction left unmatched. The V gene's germline CDR1 is MGHDK and CDR2 SYGVNS. CDR3: CASSGTVNTEAFF. CDR3 nucleotide sequence: TGTGCCAGCTCTGGGACAGTGAACACTGAAGCTTTCTTT.

V and J are TRBV15 and TRBJ2-5; D ambiguous. The V end lost 1 base, the J end lost 2 bases, and 8 bases lay between the germline ends. The CDR3 extends over 14 amino acids. From germline, CDR1 is LNHNV and CDR2 YYDKDF (reference sequence). This CDR3 is CATSRGAWQETQYF. The DNA for the CDR3 is TGTGCCACCAGCAGAGGGGCTTGGCAAGAGACCCAGTACTTC. The entire variable domain, with the rest obtained from reference TRBV15 and TRBJ2-5, is as follows: DAMVIQNPRYQVTQFGKPVTLSCSQTLNHNVMYWYQQKSSQAPKLLFHYYDKDFNNEADTPDNFQSRRPNTSFCFLDIRSPGLGDTAMYLCATSRGAWQETQYFGPGTRLLVL.

The rearrangement uses TRBV2 and TRBJ2-7, with 7 nucleotides matching TRBD1. Trimming removed 5 bases from V and 3 bases from J; junction bases left unmatched: 4. The length of the CDR3 is 13 residues. Germline CDR1 is SNHLY and CDR2 is FYNNEI. The CDR3 coding sequence is TGTGCCAGCAGTTTGGCAGGGGGCTACGAGCAGTACTTC. Protein sequence: CASSLAGGYEQYF.

The chain employs TRBV28 and TRBJ2-5, with TRBD2 matching 8 bases. Unmatched junction bases numbered 6, after V lost 5 bases and J lost 4 bases. Germline CDR1 reads MDHEN; CDR2 reads SYDVKM. The CDR3 contains 14 residues. The CDR3: CASSSGGPGETQYF. The CDR3 DNA is TGTGCCAGCAGTAGCGGGGGCCCCGGAGAGACCCAGTACTTC.

The V gene is TRBV29-1, the J gene TRBJ1-1; no reliable D call. This CDR3 region has 14 residues. Germline lookup yields CDR1 SQVTM and CDR2 ANQGSEA. V lost 2 bases to trimming and J lost 1 base, with 11 bases between them. CDR3 amino acids: CSVETAARNTEAFF. In DNA, the CDR3 is TGCAGCGTTGAAACGGCAGCGCGGAACACTGAAGCTTTCTTT.

The chain joins TRBV28 to TRBJ2-5, with 7 bases identical to TRBD1. CDR3 length equals 17 residues. The V segment lost 5 bases and the J segment 0 bases; nucleotides outside the gene matches: 12. CDR1 is MDHEN and CDR2 is SYDVKM in the germline V gene. Here the CDR3 DNA reads TGTGCCAGCAGTCCCCAGGGGGTAGCGCAATACCAAGAGACCCAGTACTTC. It translates to CASSPQGVAQYQETQYF.

This chain uses TRBV5-5 with TRBJ1-2; D may be TRBD1 (6 bases). This CDR3 is built from 13 residues. The germline CDR1 and CDR2 sequences are SGHKS and YYEKEE (reference sequence). Trimming cost V 6 bases and J 3 bases, with 12 bases left between them. The CDR3 spells CASNLQGDYGYTF. The CDR3 region has the DNA TGTGCCAGCAACCTACAGGGAGACTATGGCTACACCTTC.

This chain connects TRBV18 to TRBJ2-7; possible D gene TRBD2, 6 bases. The CDR3 loop spans 15 amino acids. Germline V gene sequence: CDR1 KGHSH, CDR2 LQKENI. Deletions cut 3 bases from V and 4 bases from J, with 16 bases between. The CDR3 coding sequence is TGTGCCAGCTCACCTCGGGAGCTGGGGGATTACGAGCAGTACTTC. Translated, it gives CASSPRELGDYEQYF.

The chain combines TRBV6-5 with TRBJ2-1, with TRBD2 matching 14 bases. The CDR3 contains 15 residues. V was clipped by 5 bases and J by 8 bases; unmatched bases: 5. CDR1 MNHEY and CDR2 SVGAGI come from the germline V gene. The chain's CDR3 is CASSRTSGRYDEQFF. The CDR3 DNA sequence: TGTGCCAGCAGTAGGACTAGCGGGAGGTATGATGAGCAGTTCTTC.

V usage is TRBV5-6 and J usage is TRBJ2-3; the D gene is possibly TRBD1 (6 bases). The V end lost 2 bases, the J end lost 0 bases, and 13 bases lay between the germline ends. In germline, CDR1 is SGHDT, CDR2 YYEEEE. The CDR3 has 16 amino acids. CDR3 in DNA: TGTGCCAGCAGCTTAGAATTACAGGGAAGCACAGATACGCAGTATTTT. Translating gives CASSLELQGSTDTQYF. Complete variable domain (other parts from reference TRBV5-6 and TRBJ2-3): DAGVTQSPTHLIKTRGQQVTLRCSPKSGHDTVSWYQQALGQGPQFIFQYYEEEERQRGNFPDRFSGHQFPNYSSELNVNALLLGDSALYLCASSLELQGSTDTQYFGPGTRLTVL.

This clone was observed once. The CDR3 DNA reads TGTGCCAGCAGCCTCGGGGGACTAGCGGGGGCCTTGTACTTC. Protein sequence: CASSLGGLAGALYF. The chain joins TRBV6-6 to TRBJ2-5; 14 nucleotides align to TRBD2. J lost 13 bases, V lost 6 bases, and 10 bases had no gene match. Per germline, CDR1 MNHNY and CDR2 SVGAGI (reference sequence). The CDR3 totals 14 residues.

The table lists this clone with a count of one. The CDR3 loop reads CASSFSGSVTF. For the CDR3, the DNA is TGTGCCAGCAGCTTTTCGGGTTCGGTGACCTTC. The chain joins TRBV7-2 to TRBJ1-2; no firm D call. This CDR3 contains 11 residues. Per germline, CDR1 SGHTA and CDR2 FQGNSA. V lost 3 bases and J lost 14, with 13 bases in between.

The V and J genes are TRBV19 and TRBJ1-5; 8 bases align to TRBD1. The CDR3 has 13 amino acids. Germline V lookup: CDR1 LNHDA, CDR2 SQIVND (reference sequence). The CDR3, as DNA: TGTGCAACCCTCGGACAGGGCTCAGGGCCCCAGCATTTT. Protein product: CATLGQGSGPQHF.

The chain carries TRBV19 and TRBJ2-1; maybe TRBD2 (6 bases). The CDR3 spans 14 residues. Trimming pared 6 bases from V and 2 bases from J, leaving 11 bases between. Germline V lookup: CDR1 LNHDA, CDR2 SQIVND (reference sequence). The CDR3, as DNA: TGTGCCAGTAGCCTCGGGGGTGCCTACAATGAGCAGTTCTTC. Protein product: CASSLGGAYNEQFF.

The V and J genes are TRBV19 and TRBJ1-1; D remains unclear. V dropped 3 bases and J dropped 1 base, with 6 bases sitting between them. The CDR3 runs 13 residues. Germline CDR1 LNHDA, CDR2 SQIVND (reference sequence). The CDR3: CASSMGRNTEAFF. Here the CDR3 DNA reads TGTGCCAGTAGTATGGGCAGGAACACTGAAGCTTTCTTT.

The rearrangement uses TRBV18 and TRBJ2-4; TRBD2 matches 11 bases. The CDR3 has 17 residues. Germline CDR1 is KGHSH and CDR2 is LQKENI. V lost 6 bases to trimming and J lost 0 bases; unmatched junction nucleotides: 7. CDR3 in amino acids: CASSSGLAVLAKNIQYF. Written as DNA, the CDR3 is TGTGCCAGCTCGTCGGGACTAGCGGTCCTAGCCAAAAACATTCAGTACTTC.